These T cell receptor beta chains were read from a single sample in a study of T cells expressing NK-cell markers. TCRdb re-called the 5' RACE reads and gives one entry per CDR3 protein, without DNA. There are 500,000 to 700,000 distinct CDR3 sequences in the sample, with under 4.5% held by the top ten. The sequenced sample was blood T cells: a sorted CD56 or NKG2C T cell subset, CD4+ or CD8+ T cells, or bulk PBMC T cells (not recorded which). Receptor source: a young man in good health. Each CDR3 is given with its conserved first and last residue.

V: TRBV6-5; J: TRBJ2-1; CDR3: CASSYGRRTYNEQFF
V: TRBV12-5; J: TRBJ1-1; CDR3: CASGLVLGDVTEAFF
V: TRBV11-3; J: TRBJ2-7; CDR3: CASSLVSEGAGSSYEQYF
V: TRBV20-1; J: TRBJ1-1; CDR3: CSARRGQGETEAFF
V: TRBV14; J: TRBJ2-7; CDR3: CASSQDAALEQYF
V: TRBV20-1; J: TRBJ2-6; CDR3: CSAPVTAFSGANVLTF
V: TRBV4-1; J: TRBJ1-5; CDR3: CASSQDPGPDQPQHF
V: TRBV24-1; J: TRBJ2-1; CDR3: CATSDSGTSGGGSYNEQFF
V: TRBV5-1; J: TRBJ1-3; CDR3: CASSLGISGNTIYF
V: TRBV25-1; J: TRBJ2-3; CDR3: CASSLTSGITDTQYF
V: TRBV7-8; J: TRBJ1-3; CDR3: CASSPRTLSSGNTIYF
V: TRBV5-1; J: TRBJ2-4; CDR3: CASSPDRNKNIQYF
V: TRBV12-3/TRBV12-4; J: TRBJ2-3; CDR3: CASSPSGMVAQYF
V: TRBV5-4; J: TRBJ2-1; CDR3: CASSRDPDNEQFF
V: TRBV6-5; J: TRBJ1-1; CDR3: CASSQLGHRNTEAFF
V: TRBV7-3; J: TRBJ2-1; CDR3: CASSPTLAASYNEQFF
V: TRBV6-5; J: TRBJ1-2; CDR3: CASSYRGYNYGYTF
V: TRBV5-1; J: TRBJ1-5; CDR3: CASTLNQPQHF
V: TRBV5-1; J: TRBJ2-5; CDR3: CASQNEGGGETQYF
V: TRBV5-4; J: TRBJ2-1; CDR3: CASSLPGGLGYNEQFF
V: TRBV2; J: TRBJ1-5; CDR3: CATGDSHNQPQHF
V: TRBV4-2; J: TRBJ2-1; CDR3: CASSRRPGTGSYNEQFF
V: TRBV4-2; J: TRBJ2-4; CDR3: CASSQDRGTSGRDIDIQYF
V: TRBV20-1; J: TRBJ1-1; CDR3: CSAPGPPWEAFF
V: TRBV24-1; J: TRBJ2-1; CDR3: CATSDPRGSDRSYNEQFF
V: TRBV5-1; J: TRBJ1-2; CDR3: CASSLSPPGQGSYGYTF
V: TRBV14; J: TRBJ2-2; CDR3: CASSQEISSGELFF
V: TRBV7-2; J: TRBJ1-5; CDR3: CASSARGQGLQPQHF
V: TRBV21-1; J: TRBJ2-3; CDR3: CASSKAAALAGGTDTQYF
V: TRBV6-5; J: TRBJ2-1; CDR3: CASSPISGASYNEQFF
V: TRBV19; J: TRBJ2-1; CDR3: CASSPLLGGQGTNEQFF
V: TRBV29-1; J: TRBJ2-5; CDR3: CSVEETGEGLAKETQYF
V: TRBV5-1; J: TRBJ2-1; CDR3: CASGGLSYNEQFF
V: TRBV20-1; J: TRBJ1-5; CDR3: CSAAGTGERGGNQPQHF